Below, 22 T cell receptor beta chains from the same sample are listed, as sequenced in a study of cytomegalovirus exposure and HLA in healthy donors. The repertoire was sequenced with immunoSEQ multiplex PCR; TCRdb's copy has only in-frame clones and lacks some. The table has more than 90,000 clones, over 85% seen once. Specimen: PBMCs. The receptor source for this set is a young woman in good health and CMV-seropositive.

This chain joins TRBV7-7 and TRBJ2-1; 14 bases map to TRBD2. The CDR3 extends over 16 amino acids. V shed 5 bases and J 8 bases; nucleotides not matched to a gene: 8. Germline CDR1 reads SSHAT; CDR2 reads FNYEAQ (reference sequence). The CDR3 nucleotides read TGTGCCAGCAGCCCTGGGACTAGCGGGAGCGGTTATGAGCAGTTCTTC. Protein sequence: CASSPGTSGSGYEQFF.

This chain links TRBV19 with TRBJ2-1, with 7 bases lining up with TRBD1. The germline V gene has CDR1 LNHDA and CDR2 SQIVND (reference sequence). The CDR3 has 14 amino acids. V was pared by 5 bases and J by 4 bases, with 5 bases of the junction left unmatched. CDR3 sequence: CASSPRDRYNEQFF. CDR3 sequence (DNA): TGTGCCAGTAGTCCCCGGGACAGATACAATGAGCAGTTCTTC.

This sequence joins TRBV7-2 and TRBJ2-7, with TRBD1 matching over 9 bases. The CDR3 is 15 residues long. The germline CDR1 and CDR2 sequences are SGHTA and FQGNSA. J gave up 5 bases and V 4 bases, and 9 bases lay outside the gene matches. The CDR3 loop is CASSSTGGVGNEQYF. The DNA for the CDR3 is TGTGCCAGCAGCTCGACAGGGGGGGTAGGGAACGAGCAGTACTTC.

The chain carries TRBV6-1 and TRBJ2-3, with TRBD2 matching over 7 bases. Trimming at V came to 8 bases and at J to 1 base, leaving 6 bases not matched to a gene. Looked up from germline, CDR1 is MNHNS and CDR2 is SASEGT. This CDR3 has 14 residues. CDR3 sequence (DNA): TGTGCCAGCCGGCGGCTAGCGGGCACAGATACGCAGTATTTT. Translated: CASRRLAGTDTQYF.

The chain carries TRBV28 and TRBJ2-1; tentatively, D is TRBD2 (6 bases). The CDR3 totals 15 residues. Trimming pared 2 bases from V and 5 bases from J, leaving 13 bases between. CDR1 and CDR2 from the germline V gene are MDHEN and SYDVKM. CDR3 coding DNA: TGTGCCAGCAGTTTAGGGGGGAGGTCCAACAATGAGCAGTTCTTC. It specifies CASSLGGRSNNEQFF.

This rearrangement joins TRBV7-2 to TRBJ2-7; 11 positions match TRBD2. CDR1 is SGHTA, CDR2 FQGNSA, per germline. There are 16 residues in the CDR3. V was clipped by 4 bases and J by 5 bases; unmatched bases: 10. CDR3 coding DNA: TGTGCCAGCAGCTCGGGGCTAGCGGGAGGAGAAAACGAGCAGTACTTC. Protein product: CASSSGLAGGENEQYF.

The V and J genes are TRBV15 and TRBJ2-3; 8 bases fit TRBD2. Trimming cost V 0 bases and J 4 bases; bases outside gene matches: 12. Germline V lookup: CDR1 LNHNV, CDR2 YYDKDF (reference sequence). The length of the CDR3 is 18 residues. The CDR3 here is CATSRDKWLAGGADTQYF. In nucleotides, the CDR3 is TGTGCCACCAGCAGAGATAAATGGCTAGCGGGTGGAGCAGATACGCAGTATTTT.

This sequence joins TRBV11-2 and TRBJ2-1, with 11 bases identical to TRBD2. This CDR3 has 16 amino acids. V dropped 5 bases and J dropped 7; count of bases not matched to a gene: 10. Germline V lookup: CDR1 SGHAT, CDR2 FQNNGV. CDR3 coding DNA: TGTGCCAGCAGCCCCAGACTAGCGGGATCCGGGAATGAGCAGTTCTTC. It specifies CASSPRLAGSGNEQFF.

The rearrangement uses TRBV19 and TRBJ2-5; maybe TRBD1 (6 bases). The CDR3 loop spans 13 amino acids. The ends were cut back, 5 bases at V and 1 base at J, with 8 bases in the middle. Germline V gene lookup returns CDR1 LNHDA and CDR2 SQIVND (reference sequence). The DNA for the CDR3 is TGTGCCAGTAGTGGACAGATCCAAGAGACCCAGTACTTC. The encoded protein is CASSGQIQETQYF.

V is TRBV6-1 and J is TRBJ2-3; D is undetermined. Trimming left V 7 bases short and J 4 bases short, with 12 bases between. The CDR3 runs 13 residues. Per the germline V gene, CDR1 is MNHNS and CDR2 is SASEGT. CDR3 in amino acids: CASKRQMADTQYF. As DNA, the CDR3 is TGTGCCAGCAAGAGGCAGATGGCAGATACGCAGTATTTT.

The V and J genes are TRBV5-4 and TRBJ2-7; unclear D gene. Germline V CDR1 and CDR2: SGHNT, YYREEE (reference sequence). The CDR3 is 14 residues long. Deletions cut 4 bases from V and 0 bases from J, with 11 bases between. In DNA, the CDR3 is TGTGCCAGCAGCCGAGGAAGGAACTCCTACGAGCAGTACTTC. It is translated as CASSRGRNSYEQYF.

The J gene is TRBJ1-1, the V gene TRBV2; a weak D match, TRBD1 (5 bases). The V gene lost 10 bases and the J gene lost 1 base, with 13 bases spanning the gap. Germline assignment: CDR1 SNHLY and CDR2 FYNNEI. The CDR3 is 13 amino acids. CDR3 in DNA: TGTGCCACCCTCCGGGACTGGAACACTGAAGCTTTCTTT. Translation: CATLRDWNTEAFF.

V usage is TRBV7-9 and J usage is TRBJ1-1; TRBD1 agrees at 8 bases. Looked up from germline, CDR1 is SEHNR and CDR2 is FQNEAQ (reference sequence). The CDR3 is 14 residues long. The J segment lost 10 bases and the V segment lost 5 bases, leaving 12 bases of the junction unmatched. Here the CDR3 DNA reads TGTGCCAGCAGCGCAGCCGGGACAGGATCGGCAGCTTTCTTT. As protein: CASSAAGTGSAAFF.

The CDR3 DNA reads TGTGCCAGCTCACCAGTTAGGGAGGCCGGGGAGCTGTTTTTT. This gives the protein CASSPVREAGELFF. This rearrangement joins TRBV18 to TRBJ2-2; D might be TRBD2 (6 bases). Trimming took off 2 bases at V and 6 bases at J, with 10 bases between the two ends. The CDR3 is 14 amino acids. Germline CDR1 KGHSH, CDR2 LQKENI.

In DNA form, the CDR3 reads TGTGCCAGCAGCGTAGACCGGGACAGGGGGCAAAACAATCAGCCCCAGCATTTT. Translated: CASSVDRDRGQNNQPQHF. The rearrangement joins TRBV9 to TRBJ1-5; 12 bases match TRBD1. This CDR3 is built from 18 residues. Germline-derived CDR1 and CDR2 are SGDLS and YYNGEE. Germline trimming cut 0 bases from V and 3 bases from J; bases unmatched to any gene: 7. The variable domain in full, with the rest retrieved from reference TRBV9 and TRBJ1-5, is DSGVTQTPKHLITATGQRVTLRCSPRSGDLSVYWYQQSLDQGLQFLIQYYNGEERAKGNILERFSAQQFPDLHSELNLSSLELGDSALYFCASSVDRDRGQNNQPQHFGDGTRLSIL.

This clone came up once. V gene TRBV5-1 combines with J gene TRBJ1-1, with 9 bases matching TRBD1. The CDR3 runs to 15 residues. With 0 bases clipped from V and 4 bases from J, the junction kept 4 bases outside the gene matches. The germline gives CDR1 SGHRS, CDR2 YFSETQ. The CDR3 bases are TGCGCCAGCAGCTTGGGGACAGGGGCTGGCACTGAAGCTTTCTTT. Translated: CASSLGTGAGTEAFF.

This sequence joins TRBV29-1 and TRBJ2-3, with TRBD2 matching 12 bases. The CDR3 sequence is 15 residues long. Germline loops: CDR1 SQVTM, CDR2 ANQGSEA. The J segment lost 11 bases and the V segment lost 3 bases, leaving 12 bases of the junction unmatched. CDR3 bases: TGCAGCGTTGATCCTGGACTAGCGGGAAACCGATGGCAGTATTTT. Its translation is CSVDPGLAGNRWQYF.

The V gene is TRBV14, the J gene TRBJ1-2, with D tentatively TRBD1 (6 bases). CDR3 length equals 14 residues. V lost 4 bases, J lost 5 bases, and 14 bases lay in between. The germline gives CDR1 SGHDN, CDR2 FVKESK. Written as DNA, the CDR3 is TGTGCCAGCAGCCTCGATGACAGGATTTATGGCTACACCTTC. Translating gives CASSLDDRIYGYTF. The entire variable domain, with the rest obtained from reference TRBV14 and TRBJ1-2, is as follows: EAGVTQFPSHSVIEKGQTVTLRCDPISGHDNLYWYRRVMGKEIKFLLHFVKESKQDESGMPNNRFLAERTGGTYSTLKVQPAELEDSGVYFCASSLDDRIYGYTFGSGTRLTVV.

Points on this clone: This CDR3 is also generated by other DNA sequences in the sample. V and J are TRBV27 and TRBJ2-7, with a weak D call TRBD1 (5 bases). The CDR3 is 13 amino acids. Trimming pared 6 bases from V and 3 bases from J, leaving 12 bases between. Germline CDR1 reads MNHEY; CDR2 reads SMNVEV (reference sequence). The CDR3 DNA reads TGTGCCAGCAGCCGCGGCCAGGGCTACGAGCAGTACTTC. Its translation is CASSRGQGYEQYF.

The gene calls are TRBV6-6 and TRBJ1-1, with D perhaps matching TRBD1 (5 bases). The germline CDR1 and CDR2 sequences are MNHNY and SVGAGI (reference sequence). Trimming cost V 6 bases and J 4 bases, with 12 bases left between them. The CDR3 totals 13 residues. CDR3 region: CASSYHQGTEAFF. In DNA, the CDR3 is TGTGCCAGCAGCTACCACCAGGGCACTGAAGCTTTCTTT.

This chain connects TRBV4-3 to TRBJ2-7, with a possible D match to TRBD2 (6 bases). The germline V gene has CDR1 LGHNA and CDR2 YSLEER. Trimming took off 4 bases at V and 6 bases at J, with 16 bases between the two ends. This CDR3 comprises 14 residues. Here the CDR3 reads CASSRDSGLSEQYF. In DNA form, the CDR3 reads TGCGCCAGCAGCCGGGACTCGGGGCTGAGCGAGCAGTACTTC.

This clone showed up just once. This chain uses TRBV6-5 with TRBJ2-7; 10 bases agree with TRBD2. The germline CDR1 and CDR2 sequences are MNHEY and SVGAGI. The length of the CDR3 is 13 residues. V dropped 8 bases and J dropped 4; count of bases not matched to a gene: 5. This chain's CDR3 is CASRAGGLYEQYF. The CDR3 bases are TGTGCCAGCCGAGCGGGAGGGCTTTACGAGCAGTACTTC.